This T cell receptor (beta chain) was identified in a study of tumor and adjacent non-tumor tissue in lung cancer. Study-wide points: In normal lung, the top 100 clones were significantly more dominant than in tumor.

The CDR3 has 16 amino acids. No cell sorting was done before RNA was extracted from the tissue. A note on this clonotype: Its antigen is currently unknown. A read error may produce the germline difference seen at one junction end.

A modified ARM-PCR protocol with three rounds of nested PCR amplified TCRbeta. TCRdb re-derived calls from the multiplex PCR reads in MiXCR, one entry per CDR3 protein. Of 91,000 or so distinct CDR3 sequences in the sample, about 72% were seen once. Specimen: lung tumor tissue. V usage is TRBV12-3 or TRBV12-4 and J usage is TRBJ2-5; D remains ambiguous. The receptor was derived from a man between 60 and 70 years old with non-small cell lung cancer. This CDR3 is CASIKRATAVQEAQYF. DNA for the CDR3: TGTGCCAGCATAAAAAGGGCAACGGCAGTCCAAGAGGCCCAGTACTTC.